This T cell receptor (beta chain) derives from a study of beta chain features in type 1 diabetes. Looked up from germline, CDR1 is GTSNPN and CDR2 is SVGIG (reference sequence). Trimming took off 3 bases at V and 10 bases at J, with 9 bases between the two ends. The CDR3 totals 10 residues. The authors reverse transcribed all of the isolated RNA, so sequencing captured expressed TCRB transcripts. TCRdb's copy holds only in-frame clones and misses some; the assay was immunoSEQ multiplex PCR. Here the sample spans some 150,000 clones, around 51% being singletons. With respect to this clone: Its matching antigen is unknown.

Study-level results: Whether TCRB rearrangement is influenced by HLA type went unresolved here.

This TCR was recovered from a man between 18 and 29 years old in good health. The chain recombines TRBV30 with TRBJ1-2, with D hard to call. Sequencing used Tregs from blood. The chain's CDR3 is CAWSGAVYTF. The CDR3 region has the DNA TGTGCCTGGAGCGGAGCGGTCTACACCTTC.